A selection of T cell receptor beta chains follows, all from one sample in a study of beta chain features in type 1 diabetes. The table came from immunoSEQ multiplex PCR; TCRdb's copy has only in-frame clones and leaves some out. The sample holds 160,000 or so clones, 8.5% to 14% seen once. The source material was central memory CD4+ T cells from blood. Receptors originate from a man aged 18 to 30 in good health. The CDR3 runs from the conserved cysteine through the conserved F or W. A D gene is named only where the DNA matches it firmly. Only some rows state a clone size, as once, few, many or a class for expanded clones.

CDR3nt: TGTGCCAGCAGTCGGAACCAGGGGGCGTACGAGCAGTACTTC
CDR3aa: CASSRNQGAYEQYF
d_gene: TRBD1
abundance: few
v_gene: TRBV7-3
j_gene: TRBJ2-7

CDR3nt: TGTGCCAGCAGTAGCGGCAGGAGAGACTACGAGCAGTACTTC
CDR3aa: CASSSGRRDYEQYF
d_gene: NA
abundance: NA
v_gene: TRBV2
j_gene: TRBJ2-7

CDR3nt: TGCAGCGTAGGGGACGGAAACACCGGGGAGCTGTTTTTT
CDR3aa: CSVGDGNTGELFF
d_gene: NA
abundance: NA
v_gene: TRBV29-1
j_gene: TRBJ2-2

CDR3nt: TGCGCCAGCAGCCTGGACTACCCCTACGAGCAGTACTTC
CDR3aa: CASSLDYPYEQYF
d_gene: NA
abundance: few
v_gene: TRBV5-1
j_gene: TRBJ2-7

CDR3nt: TGTGCCAGTAGTGGCCGTCCCCGGGGCACAGATACGCAGTATTTT
CDR3aa: CASSGRPRGTDTQYF
d_gene: NA
abundance: few
v_gene: TRBV19
j_gene: TRBJ2-3

CDR3nt: TGCGCCAGCAGCTTGGCCGGGGCTAACTATGGCTACACCTTC
CDR3aa: CASSLAGANYGYTF
d_gene: NA
abundance: few
v_gene: TRBV5-1
j_gene: TRBJ1-2

CDR3nt: TGTGCCAGCACTGACCAGGGCTCTGGGGCCAACGTCCTGACTTTC
CDR3aa: CASTDQGSGANVLTF
d_gene: NA
abundance: few
v_gene: TRBV6-5
j_gene: TRBJ2-6

CDR3nt: TGTGCCAGCAGCATCGGTCCAGGGAAGGGCTATGGCTACACCTTC
CDR3aa: CASSIGPGKGYGYTF
d_gene: NA
abundance: NA
v_gene: TRBV7-9
j_gene: TRBJ1-2

CDR3nt: TGTGCCAGCAGCTTAGTTACAGGGCGGGGAGGATACGAGCAGTACTTC
CDR3aa: CASSLVTGRGGYEQYF
d_gene: NA
abundance: NA
v_gene: TRBV7-2
j_gene: TRBJ2-7

CDR3nt: TGTGCCAGCAGCCGACAGGGCTACCTTAATGAAAAACTGTTTTTT
CDR3aa: CASSRQGYLNEKLFF
d_gene: TRBD1
abundance: NA
v_gene: TRBV28
j_gene: TRBJ1-4

CDR3nt: TGTGCCAGCAGCTTACAGGGACCCTTCTCTGGGGCCAACGTCCTGACTTTC
CDR3aa: CASSLQGPFSGANVLTF
d_gene: NA
abundance: few
v_gene: TRBV7-6
j_gene: TRBJ2-6